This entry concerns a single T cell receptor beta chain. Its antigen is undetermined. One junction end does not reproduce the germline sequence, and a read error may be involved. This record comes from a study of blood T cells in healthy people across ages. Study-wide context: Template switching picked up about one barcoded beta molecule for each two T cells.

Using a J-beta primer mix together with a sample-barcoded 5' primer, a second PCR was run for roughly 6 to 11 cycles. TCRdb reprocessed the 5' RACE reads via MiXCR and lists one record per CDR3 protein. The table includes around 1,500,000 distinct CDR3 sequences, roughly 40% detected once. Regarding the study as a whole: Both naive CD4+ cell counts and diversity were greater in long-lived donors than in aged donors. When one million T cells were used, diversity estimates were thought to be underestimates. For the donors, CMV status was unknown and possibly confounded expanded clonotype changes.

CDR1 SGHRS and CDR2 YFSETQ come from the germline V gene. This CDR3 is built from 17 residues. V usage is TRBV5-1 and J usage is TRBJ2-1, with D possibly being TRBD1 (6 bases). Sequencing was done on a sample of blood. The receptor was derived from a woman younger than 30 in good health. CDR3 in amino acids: CANSLSRRRGIFNEQFF. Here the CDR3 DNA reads TGCGCCAACAGCTTATCCAGGAGAAGGGGGATATTCAATGAGCAGTTCTTC.